The 8 T cell receptor beta chains below all came from one sample that was sequenced in a study of blood T cells in healthy people across ages. Next came a second PCR, run for about 7 to 12 cycles, which used a sample-barcoded 5' primer along with a J-beta primer mix. Using its own MiXCR run on the 5' RACE reads, TCRdb lists one record per CDR3 protein. The sample carries over 500,000 distinct CDR3 sequences, roughly a quarter recorded once. A further study also used this sample, focusing on T cells of mothers and their children.

The specimen sequenced was blood. The origin of the receptors is a boy between 2 and 10 years old in good health.

The rearrangement links TRBV6-1 to TRBJ1-1, with 8 bases matching TRBD1. Germline V gives CDR1 MNHNS, CDR2 SASEGT. V shed 8 bases, J shed 0 bases, and the junction held 11 bases outside the gene matches. This CDR3 region has 16 residues. The DNA for the CDR3 is TGTGCCAGCTCGGCTGGGACAGGAACCATGAACACTGAAGCTTTCTTT. It translates to CASSAGTGTMNTEAFF.

The rearrangement links TRBV10-2 to TRBJ2-1; D is perhaps TRBD1 (6 bases). Deletions cut 8 bases from V and 9 bases from J, with 17 bases between. The germline CDR1 and CDR2 sequences are WSHSY and SAAADI. The CDR3 consists of 13 residues. The CDR3 sequence: CASGPQQGTEQFF. In nucleotides, the CDR3 is TGCGCCAGCGGGCCCCAACAGGGAACTGAGCAGTTCTTC.

This clonotype was detected only a few times. The chain has TRBV2 and TRBJ2-1; 7 bases match TRBD2. Germline CDR1 is SNHLY and CDR2 is FYNNEI. This CDR3 has 14 amino acids. Trimming removed 8 bases from V and 2 bases from J; junction bases left unmatched: 6. CDR3 nucleotides: TGTGCCAGCTGTAAGGGAGGGACCTACAATGAGCAGTTCTTC. This gives the protein CASCKGGTYNEQFF. Full variable domain (rest looked up from reference TRBV2 and TRBJ2-1): EPEVTQTPSHQVTQMGQEVILRCVPISNHLYFYWYRQILGQKVEFLVSFYNNEISEKSEIFDDQFSVERPDGSNFTLKIRSTKLEDSAMYFCASCKGGTYNEQFFGPGTRLTVL.

This clonotype was observed a handful of times. CDR3 nucleotides: TGCGCCAGCAGCGAGGGTTTGGGTACCTACGAGCAGTACTTC. It translates to CASSEGLGTYEQYF. V gene TRBV5-1 combines with J gene TRBJ2-7, with a weak D call TRBD2 (5 bases). Germline V gene sequence: CDR1 SGHRS, CDR2 YFSETQ. This CDR3 is 14 amino acids long. Trimming pared 4 bases from V and 2 bases from J, leaving 13 bases between.

The V gene is TRBV28, the J gene TRBJ2-1; 15 nucleotides agree with TRBD2. Germline lookup yields CDR1 MDHEN and CDR2 SYDVKM. The CDR3 runs to 20 residues. Trimming removed 5 bases from V and 7 bases from J; junction bases left unmatched: 18. CDR3 residues: CASSALAGLAGGGRRNEQFF. The CDR3, as DNA: TGTGCCAGCAGTGCACTAGCGGGACTAGCGGGAGGTGGTAGGAGAAATGAGCAGTTCTTC.

V is TRBV5-1 and J is TRBJ2-5; no firm D call. CDR3 length: 16 residues. V lost 3 bases and J lost 5, with 20 bases in between. Germline lookup yields CDR1 SGHRS and CDR2 YFSETQ. Here the CDR3 DNA reads TGCGCCAGCAGCTCTACCATTGCCATTCAAAGGGAGACCCAGTACTTC. Translated: CASSSTIAIQRETQYF.

CDR3 sequence (DNA): TGTGCCTGGAGTGTACGAGGGCAGACGAACACTGAAGCTTTCTTT. Amino acids: CAWSVRGQTNTEAFF. The chain couples TRBV30 to TRBJ1-1; D is unclear. Germline CDR1 GTSNPN, CDR2 SVGIG (reference sequence). The length of the CDR3 is 15 residues. V lost 0 bases, J lost 1 base, and 12 bases lay in between.

This clonotype showed up just a few times. The chain joins TRBV20-1 to TRBJ2-1; D is possibly TRBD1 (6 bases). This CDR3 has 15 residues. Trimming removed 3 bases from V and 4 bases from J, with 16 bases in between. Germline-derived CDR1 and CDR2 are DFQATT and SNEGSKA (reference sequence). CDR3 DNA sequence: TGCAGTGCTAGCCCCGACAGGAGACTTTACAATGAGCAGTTCTTC. As protein: CSASPDRRLYNEQFF.